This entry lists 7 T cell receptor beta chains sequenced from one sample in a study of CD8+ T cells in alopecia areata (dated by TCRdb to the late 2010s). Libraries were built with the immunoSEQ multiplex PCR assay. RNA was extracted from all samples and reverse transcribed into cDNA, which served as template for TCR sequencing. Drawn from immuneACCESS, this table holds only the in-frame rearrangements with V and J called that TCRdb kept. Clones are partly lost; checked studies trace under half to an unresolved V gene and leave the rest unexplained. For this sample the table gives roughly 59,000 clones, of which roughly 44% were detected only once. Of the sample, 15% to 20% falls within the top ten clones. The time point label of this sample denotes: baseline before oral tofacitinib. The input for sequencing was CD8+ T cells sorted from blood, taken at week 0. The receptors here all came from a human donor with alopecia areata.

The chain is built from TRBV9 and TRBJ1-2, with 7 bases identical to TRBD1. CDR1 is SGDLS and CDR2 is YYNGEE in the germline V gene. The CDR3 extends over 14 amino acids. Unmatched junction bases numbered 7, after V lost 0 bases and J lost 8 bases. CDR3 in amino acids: CASSVGQGPEGYTF. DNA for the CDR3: TGTGCCAGCAGCGTAGGACAGGGTCCTGAGGGCTACACCTTC. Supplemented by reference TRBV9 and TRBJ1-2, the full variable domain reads DSGVTQTPKHLITATGQRVTLRCSPRSGDLSVYWYQQSLDQGLQFLIQYYNGEERAKGNILERFSAQQFPDLHSELNLSSLELGDSALYFCASSVGQGPEGYTFGSGTRLTVV.

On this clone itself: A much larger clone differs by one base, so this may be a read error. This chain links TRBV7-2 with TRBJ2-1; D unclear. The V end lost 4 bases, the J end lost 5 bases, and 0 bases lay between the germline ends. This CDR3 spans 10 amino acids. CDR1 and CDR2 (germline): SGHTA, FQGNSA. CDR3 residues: CASSYNEQFF. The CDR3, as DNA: TGTGCCAGCAGCTACAATGAGCAGTTCTTC.

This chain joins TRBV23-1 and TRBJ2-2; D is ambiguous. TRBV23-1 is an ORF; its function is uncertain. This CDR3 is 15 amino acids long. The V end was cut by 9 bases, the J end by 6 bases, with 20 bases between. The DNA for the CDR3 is TGCGCCAGGATACTGGTCTGGAGCCTCCCCGGGGAGCTGTTTTTT. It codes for CARILVWSLPGELFF.

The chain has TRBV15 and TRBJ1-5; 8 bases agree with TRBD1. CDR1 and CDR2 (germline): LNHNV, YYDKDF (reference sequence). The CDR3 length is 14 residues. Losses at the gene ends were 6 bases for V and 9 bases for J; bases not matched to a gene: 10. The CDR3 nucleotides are TGTGCCACCAGGCCGACAGGGGACCTTTCGCCCCAGCATTTT. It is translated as CATRPTGDLSPQHF.

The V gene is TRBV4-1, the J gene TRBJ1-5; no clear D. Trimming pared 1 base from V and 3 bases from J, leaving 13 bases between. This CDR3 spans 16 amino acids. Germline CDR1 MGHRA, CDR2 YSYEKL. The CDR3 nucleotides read TGCGCCAGCAGCCAAGGGCTACACACCATCAATCAGCCCCAGCATTTT. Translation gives CASSQGLHTINQPQHF.

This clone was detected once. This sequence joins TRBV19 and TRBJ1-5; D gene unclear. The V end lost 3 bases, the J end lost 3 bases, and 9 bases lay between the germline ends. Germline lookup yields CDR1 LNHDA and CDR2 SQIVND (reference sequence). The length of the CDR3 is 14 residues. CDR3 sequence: CASSITSYNQPQHF. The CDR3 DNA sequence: TGTGCCAGTAGTATCACCAGTTACAATCAGCCCCAGCATTTT.

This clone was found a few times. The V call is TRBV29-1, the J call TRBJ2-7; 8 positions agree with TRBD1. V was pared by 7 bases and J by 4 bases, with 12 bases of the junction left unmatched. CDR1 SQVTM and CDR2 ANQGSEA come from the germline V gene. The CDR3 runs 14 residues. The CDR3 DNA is TGCAGCGCCCCCGGACAGGGCCCTCCGTACGAGCAGTACTTC. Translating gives CSAPGQGPPYEQYF.